These T cell receptor beta chains were read from a single sample in a study of blood T cells in healthy people across ages. TCRdb processed the 5' RACE reads anew with MiXCR; each CDR3 protein has one entry. Of around 780,000 distinct CDR3 sequences detected, 25% to 30% appear once; the ten largest clones hold around 3%. The sample was also linked to a second study, of T cells of mothers and their children.

The sample taken for sequencing was blood. Receptors originate from a boy younger than 18 in good health. CDR3s include the opening cysteine and the closing phenylalanine or tryptophan. A D gene is named only where the DNA matches it firmly. Size values are once, few and many counts, or a class for expanded clones, and some rows have none.

V	D	size	J	DNA	CDR3
TRBV5-1	TRBD1	.	TRBJ2-7	TGCGCCAGCAGCTTGGGGCGGGACAGGGACTACGAGCAGTACTTC	CASSLGRDRDYEQYF
TRBV7-9	TRBD1	.	TRBJ1-5	TGTGCCAGCAGCTTAGCGACAGGGTCGTGGCAGCCCCAGCATTTT	CASSLATGSWQPQHF
TRBV3-1	.	.	TRBJ1-6	TGTGCCAGCAGCCAAGTCGGCTCCGGGGCTGAAGCACCCCTCCACTTT	CASSQVGSGAEAPLHF
TRBV2	TRBD2	.	TRBJ2-1	TGTGCCAGCAGGAAGGGGCTAGCGGATCACAATGAGCAGTTCTTC	CASRKGLADHNEQFF
TRBV28	.	.	TRBJ2-7	TGTGCCAGCAGTTTTCGGGAGAGGGACTACGAGCAGTACTTC	CASSFRERDYEQYF
TRBV4-1	TRBD1	many	TRBJ1-4	TGCGCCAGCAGCCAAGATTTCTACAGGGGAACTAATGAAAAACTGTTTTTT	CASSQDFYRGTNEKLFF
TRBV10-3	TRBD2	.	TRBJ2-1	TGTGCCATCAGCGAAAGCGGGGGGCGGTACAATGAGCAGTTCTTC	CAISESGGRYNEQFF
TRBV20-1	TRBD2	.	TRBJ2-5	TGCAGTGCTAGAGCGATAGCGGGGGGGATGTGGACCCAGTACTTC	CSARAIAGGMWTQYF
TRBV4-1	TRBD1	.	TRBJ1-2	TGCGCCAGCAGCCAAGATCGAGTAGACAGGGGTTGGGACTACGCCTTC	CASSQDRVDRGWDYAF
TRBV29-1	TRBD1	.	TRBJ1-2	TGCAGCGTTGACGATGGGACAGCTGTTAACTATGGCTACACCTTC	CSVDDGTAVNYGYTF
TRBV6-6	.	.	TRBJ1-1	TGTGCCAGCAGTTACACCGGGACCAGTGAAGCTTTCTTT	CASSYTGTSEAFF
TRBV7-9	TRBD2	few	TRBJ2-5	TGTGCCAGCAGCTTGGAGCGGGGGGACCAAGAGACCCAGTACTTC	CASSLERGDQETQYF
TRBV19	TRBD1	.	TRBJ2-7	TGTGCCAGTAGTATAGAGGGACAGGACCTCTCCTACGAGCAGTACTTC	CASSIEGQDLSYEQYF
TRBV3-1	TRBD1	few	TRBJ2-1	TGTGCCAGCAGCTCCAAGGACAGGGCGCATGAGCAGTTCTTC	CASSSKDRAHEQFF
TRBV20-1	TRBD1	.	TRBJ1-1	TGCAGTGCTAGGGCCCGACAGGGTTTGGGGCCTTTCTTT	CSARARQGLGPFF
TRBV6-5	.	.	TRBJ2-1	TGTGCCAGCAGTTACAATAATGAGCAGTTCTTC	CASSYNNEQFF
TRBV11-2	.	.	TRBJ1-3	TGTGCCAGCAGGGCGGGCAACTCTGGAAACACCATATATTTT	CASRAGNSGNTIYF
TRBV6-1	.	.	TRBJ2-1	TGTACCAGCAGTCAGCGGAAAGAGCAGTTCTTC	CTSSQRKEQFF
TRBV29-1	.	.	TRBJ1-4	TGCAGCGTTGAAGACTCCTCAGGAACATTCGCTGAAAAACTGTTTTTT	CSVEDSSGTFAEKLFF
TRBV9	.	few	TRBJ2-5	TGTGCCAGCAGCGTAGCTTTCGGAGAGACCCAGTACTTC	CASSVAFGETQYF
TRBV2	.	many	TRBJ2-7	TGTGCCAGCAGTCCGACAGGAACCTACGAGCAGTACTTC	CASSPTGTYEQYF
TRBV28	.	.	TRBJ2-6	TGTGCCAGCAGTACGTGGGGTGGTGGGGCCAACGTCCTGACTTTC	CASSTWGGGANVLTF
TRBV29-1	TRBD1	few	TRBJ2-1	TGCAGCGTTGAAGATCCACAGGGGGGCTACAATGAGCAGTTCTTC	CSVEDPQGGYNEQFF
TRBV29-1	.	many	TRBJ2-7	TGCAGCGTTGGTGGGGGAAGCTCCTACGAGCAGTACTTC	CSVGGGSSYEQYF
TRBV4-2	TRBD2	few	TRBJ2-1	TGTGCCAGCAGCTCCCCCTGGGGGGGCGGGGGGGCCAGAAATGAGCAGTTCTTC	CASSSPWGGGGARNEQFF
TRBV7-2	.	few	TRBJ2-7	TGTGCCAGCAGCTTAGGTTCCTCCGGGGCGTACGAGCAGTACTTC	CASSLGSSGAYEQYF
TRBV13	TRBD1	.	TRBJ2-5	TGTGCCAGCAGCATGGGGACAGAACAAGAGACCCAGTACTTC	CASSMGTEQETQYF
TRBV28	.	once	TRBJ2-1	TGTGCCACCACCCAGGGTTCCTCGAGGTACAATGAGCAGTTCTTC	CATTQGSSRYNEQFF
TRBV5-1	.	many	TRBJ2-5	TGCGCCAGCAGCTTGAATGCGGGACAAGAGACCCAGTACTTC	CASSLNAGQETQYF
TRBV12-3/TRBV12-4	TRBD2	.	TRBJ2-5	TGTGCCAGCAGTTTCAGAGGGCTAGCGGGGGGCCGGGAGACCCAGTACTTC	CASSFRGLAGGRETQYF
TRBV7-2	.	.	TRBJ1-4	TGTGCCAGCAGCTTCACAATTTGGGGTGAAAAACTGTTTTTT	CASSFTIWGEKLFF
TRBV5-1	TRBD1	few	TRBJ2-5	TGCGCCAGCAGCTTGGAGGGGACAGGGGGTAAAGAGACCCAGTACTTC	CASSLEGTGGKETQYF
TRBV7-3	.	.	TRBJ2-2	TGTGCCAGCAGCTTAGGGGACCGCAACACCGGGGAGCTGTTTTTT	CASSLGDRNTGELFF
TRBV20-1	.	few	TRBJ2-7	TGCAGTGCCCGTCGGACCACCTACGAGCAGTACTTC	CSARRTTYEQYF
TRBV5-1	.	few	TRBJ1-4	TGCGCCAGCAGCTACCTGGACGGTGCAACTAATGAAAAACTGTTTTTT	CASSYLDGATNEKLFF
TRBV6-5	.	.	TRBJ2-1	TGTGCCAGCGCCAGGGGAGGTGAGCAGTTCTTC	CASARGGEQFF
TRBV4-1	TRBD2	.	TRBJ2-5	TGCGCCAGCAGCCGAGGACTAGCCGAGTACCAGGAGACCCAGTACTTC	CASSRGLAEYQETQYF
TRBV6-4	.	few	TRBJ2-4	TGTGCCAGCAGTGACTCGGAGCGAAGCATTCAGTACTTC	CASSDSERSIQYF
TRBV7-9	.	.	TRBJ2-5	TGTGCCAGCAGCCCGGCGGAGGGCCCAGAGACCCAGTACTTC	CASSPAEGPETQYF
TRBV27	TRBD1	few	TRBJ2-1	TGTGCCAGCAGGGCGGGACAGGGGTACAATGAGCAGTTCTTC	CASRAGQGYNEQFF
TRBV6-6	.	.	TRBJ1-1	TGTGCCAGCAGTTACTCGACACCGAGGGGGGTGAACACTGAAGCTTTCTTT	CASSYSTPRGVNTEAFF
TRBV28	.	.	TRBJ1-1	TGTGCCAGCAGTTCCCTAAAGGGGCGGGTGGAGGACACTGAAGCTTTCTTT	CASSSLKGRVEDTEAFF
TRBV18	.	few	TRBJ2-5	TGTGCCAGCTCCCGGTCCCAGACGGCGGGCGAGCGGTACTTC	CASSRSQTAGERYF
TRBV4-1	.	few	TRBJ2-6	TGCGCCAGCAGCCAAGGGGCCAGGGTAAAATCTGGGGCCAACGTCCTGACTTTC	CASSQGARVKSGANVLTF